What follows describes a single T cell receptor beta chain. It has no known antigen specificity. No base qualities exist here, and no much larger clone lies one base off it. TCRbeta CDR3 regions were amplified from genomic DNA using the immunoSEQ Assay, a bias-controlled multiplex PCR. In the original analysis: Within the assay, amplification of reference gene primers was used to estimate how many nucleated cells each sample contained. Sequence reads were collapsed and filtered to measure the absolute abundance of every unique TCRbeta CDR3 rearrangement. For each sample, productive Simpson clonality was calculated as the square root of Simpson's diversity index across productive rearrangements. The clones in this table, taken by TCRdb from immuneACCESS, are in-frame only. Not every clone is retained; where verified, under half of the shortfall comes from an unresolved V gene, and the cause of the rest is unknown. Clonal size and the V and J genes are those of that table, whereas D and trimming came from the DNA. Here the sample has under 90,000 clones; approximately 80% occur a single time. The ten largest clones represent 9.5% to 15% of the sample.

The data were taken from a study of blood T cell repertoires in COVID-19 (dated by TCRdb to the early 2020s). Background for the entire study: Samples from collaborators originated in the United States, Italy and Spain and spanned both the acute and convalescent phases of COVID-19. The material from the prospective study consisted of cDNA or gDNA derived from T cells, B-cell-depleted T cells, or PBMCs. Subjects who had been exposed to COVID-19, were actively infected with it, or had recovered from it provided the deeply sampled blood TCRbeta repertoires that made up the dataset. The repertoires were made available in a free public database intended to serve as a resource for research on the immune response to SARS-CoV-2. Samples came from the ongoing ImmuneRACE study (first 160 participants) plus 1,254 subjects from 6 global collaborators. Sample metadata almost always included a de-identified subject ID, COVID-19 status, age in years and sex. HLA class I and class II types, where available, came from metadata supplied by the sample provider rather than from assay-based typing. The paper's findings and limits, for the study overall: The amount of clinical and demographic metadata varied by source and participant and was provided uncurated.

The CDR1 and CDR2 encoded by the germline V gene (reference sequence) are LGHDT and YNNKEL. V loses 4 bases at its end and J loses 11 bases; junction bases beyond the gene matches: 16. From cysteine to phenylalanine, the CDR3 is 15 amino acids long. Here the CDR3 DNA is all that survives: 45 bases in frame from base 1. Whole blood was collected in K2EDTA tubes by collaborating institutions according to the institutions' own protocols. For TCRbeta analysis, collaborators shipped samples in one of three forms: frozen whole blood, isolated PBMCs, or DNA extracted from either of those sample types. This receptor was taken from a human donor in a cohort sampled during active COVID-19. Sequencing used peripheral blood. The rearrangement joined TRBV3-1 (or the pseudogene TRBV3-2) to TRBJ1-1, and TRBD1 aligns with 7 junction nucleotides. The sequenced DNA: TGTGCCAGCAGCCCCAGGGGGGTGATGCGCAGCACGGCTTTCTTT. This yields the protein CASSPRGVMRSTAFF.